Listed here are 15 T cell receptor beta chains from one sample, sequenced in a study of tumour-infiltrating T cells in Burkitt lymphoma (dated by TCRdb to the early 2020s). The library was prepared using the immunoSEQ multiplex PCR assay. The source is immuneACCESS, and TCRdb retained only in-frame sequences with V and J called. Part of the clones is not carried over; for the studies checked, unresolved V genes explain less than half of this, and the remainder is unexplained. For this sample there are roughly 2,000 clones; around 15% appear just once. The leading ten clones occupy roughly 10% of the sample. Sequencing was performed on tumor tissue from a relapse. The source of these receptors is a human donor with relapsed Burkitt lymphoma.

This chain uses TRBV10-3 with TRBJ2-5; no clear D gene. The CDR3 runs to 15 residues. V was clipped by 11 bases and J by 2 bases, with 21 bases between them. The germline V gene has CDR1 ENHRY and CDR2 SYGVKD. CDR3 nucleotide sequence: TGTGCCGCCTCGGACGAAACCGGGCCTCAAGAGACCCAGTACTTC. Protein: CAASDETGPQETQYF.

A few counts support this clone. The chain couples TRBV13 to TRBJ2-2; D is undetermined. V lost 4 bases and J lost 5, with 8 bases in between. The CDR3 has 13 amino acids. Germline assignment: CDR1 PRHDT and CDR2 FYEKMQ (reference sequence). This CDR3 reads CASSSLITGELFF. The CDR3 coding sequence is TGTGCCAGCAGCTCCCTAATTACCGGGGAGCTGTTTTTT. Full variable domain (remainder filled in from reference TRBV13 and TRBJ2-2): AAGVIQSPRHLIKEKRETATLKCYPIPRHDTVYWYQQGPGQDPQFLISFYEKMQSDKGSIPDRFSAQQFSDYHSELNMSSLELGDSALYFCASSSLITGELFFGEGSRLTVL.

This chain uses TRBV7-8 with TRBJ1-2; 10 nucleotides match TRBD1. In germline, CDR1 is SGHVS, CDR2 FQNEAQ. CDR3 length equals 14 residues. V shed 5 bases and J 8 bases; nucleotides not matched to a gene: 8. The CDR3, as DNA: TGTGCCAGCAGCCTCCGACAGGGGGCAGAGGGCTACACCTTC. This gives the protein CASSLRQGAEGYTF.

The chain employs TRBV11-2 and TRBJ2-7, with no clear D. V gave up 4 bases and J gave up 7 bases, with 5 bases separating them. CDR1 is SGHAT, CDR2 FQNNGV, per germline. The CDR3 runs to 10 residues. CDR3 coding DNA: TGTGCCAGCAGCTCAGCAGAGCAGTACTTC. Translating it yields CASSSAEQYF.

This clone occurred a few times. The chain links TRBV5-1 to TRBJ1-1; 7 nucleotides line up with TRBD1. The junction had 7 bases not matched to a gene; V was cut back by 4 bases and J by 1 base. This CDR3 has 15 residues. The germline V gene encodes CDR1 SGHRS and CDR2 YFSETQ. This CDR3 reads CASSTHRGKNTEAFF. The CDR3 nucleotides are TGCGCCAGCAGCACCCACAGGGGAAAGAACACTGAAGCTTTCTTT.

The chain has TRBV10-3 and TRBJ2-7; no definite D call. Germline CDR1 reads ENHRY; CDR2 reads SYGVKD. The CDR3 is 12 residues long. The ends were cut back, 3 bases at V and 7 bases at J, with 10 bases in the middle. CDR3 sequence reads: CAISEGPSEQYF. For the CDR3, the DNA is TGTGCCATCAGTGAAGGGCCCTCTGAGCAGTACTTC.

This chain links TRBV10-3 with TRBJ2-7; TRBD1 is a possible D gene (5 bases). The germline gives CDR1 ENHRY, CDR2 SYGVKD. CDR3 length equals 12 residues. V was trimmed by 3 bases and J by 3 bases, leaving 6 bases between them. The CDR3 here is CAISDDSYEQYF. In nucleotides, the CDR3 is TGTGCCATCAGTGATGACAGCTACGAGCAGTACTTC.

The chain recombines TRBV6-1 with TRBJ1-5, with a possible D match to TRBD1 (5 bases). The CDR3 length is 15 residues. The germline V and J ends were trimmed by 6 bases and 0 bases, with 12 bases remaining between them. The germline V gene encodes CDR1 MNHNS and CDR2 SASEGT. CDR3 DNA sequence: TGTGCCAGCAGGGGGACTTTGGGTAGCAATCAGCCCCAGCATTTT. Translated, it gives CASRGTLGSNQPQHF.

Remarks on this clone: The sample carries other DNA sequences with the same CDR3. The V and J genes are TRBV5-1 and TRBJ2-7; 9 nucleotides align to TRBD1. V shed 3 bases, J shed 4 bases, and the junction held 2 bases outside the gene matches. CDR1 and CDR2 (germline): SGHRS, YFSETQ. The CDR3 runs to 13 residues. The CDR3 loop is CASSWDRVYEQYF. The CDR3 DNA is TGCGCCAGCAGCTGGGACAGGGTTTACGAGCAGTACTTC.

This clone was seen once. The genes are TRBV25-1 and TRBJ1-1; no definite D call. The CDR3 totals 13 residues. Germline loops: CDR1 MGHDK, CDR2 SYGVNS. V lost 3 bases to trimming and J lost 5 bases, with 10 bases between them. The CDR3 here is CASSDGHGTEAFF. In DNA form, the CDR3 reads TGTGCCAGCAGTGATGGTCATGGGACTGAAGCTTTCTTT.

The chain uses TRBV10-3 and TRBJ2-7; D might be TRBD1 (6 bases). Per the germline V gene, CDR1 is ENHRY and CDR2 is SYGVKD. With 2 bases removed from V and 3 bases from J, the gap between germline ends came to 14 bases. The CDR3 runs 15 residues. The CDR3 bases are TGTGCCATCAGTGAGCCCAGGGGTTACCTCTACGAGCAGTACTTC. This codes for CAISEPRGYLYEQYF.

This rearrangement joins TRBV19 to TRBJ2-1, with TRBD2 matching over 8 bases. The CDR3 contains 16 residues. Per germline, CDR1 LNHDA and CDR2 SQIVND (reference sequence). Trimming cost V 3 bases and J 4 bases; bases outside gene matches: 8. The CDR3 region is CASSMGWGLDYNEQFF. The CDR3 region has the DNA TGTGCCAGTAGTATGGGTTGGGGACTAGATTACAATGAGCAGTTCTTC.

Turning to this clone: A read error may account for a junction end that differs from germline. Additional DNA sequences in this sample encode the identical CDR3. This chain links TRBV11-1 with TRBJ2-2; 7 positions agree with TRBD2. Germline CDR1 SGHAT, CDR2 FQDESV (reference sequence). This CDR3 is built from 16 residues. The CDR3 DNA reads TGTGCCAGCAGCTTAGGGGCGGGAGCCAGGTCCGGGGAGCTATTTTTT. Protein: CASSLGAGARSGELFF.

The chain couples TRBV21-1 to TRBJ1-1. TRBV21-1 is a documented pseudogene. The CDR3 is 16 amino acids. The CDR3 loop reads CASSKGRGPTGGEAFF. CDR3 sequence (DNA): TGTGCCAGCAGCAAAGGGAGGGGACCGACCGGAGGAGAAGCTTTCTTT.

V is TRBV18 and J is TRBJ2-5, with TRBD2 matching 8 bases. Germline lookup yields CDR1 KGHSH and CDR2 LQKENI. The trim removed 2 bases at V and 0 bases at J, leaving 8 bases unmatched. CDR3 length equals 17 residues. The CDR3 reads CASSPELAELYQETQYF. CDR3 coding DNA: TGTGCCAGCTCACCAGAACTAGCGGAGTTGTACCAAGAGACCCAGTACTTC.